The rows below give T cell receptor beta chains drawn from one sample of a study of shared clonotypes between healthy human individuals. Using immunoSEQ multiplex PCR, the repertoire was profiled, and TCRdb retains in-frame clones only, with some absent. Of under 2.5 million clones listed, around 93% were seen once; the top ten hold 0.37%. The sample consisted of naive CD4+ T cells from PBMCs. These receptors were collected from a man aged 18 to 30 in good health. Some clones in this sample may be carry-over from other donors' samples. The CDR3 runs from the conserved cysteine through the conserved F or W. Fields, in order: J gene, V gene, clone size, D gene, CDR3 DNA, CDR3 protein. A D gene is named only where the DNA matches it firmly. Clone size is shown for a subset of rows, as once, few, many or a class of expanded clone.

TRBJ2-7	TRBV11-1	NA	NA	TGTGCCAGCAGCGACAGATTGCGAGACTCTTCTTACTACGAGCAGTACTTC	CASSDRLRDSSYYEQYF
TRBJ2-1	TRBV9	NA	NA	TGTGCCAGCAGCGTTGGGACGGGTCGGATTGAGCAGTTCTTC	CASSVGTGRIEQFF
TRBJ1-5	TRBV4-1	NA	NA	TGCGCCAGCAGCCAACTCTCGGGAAGAATCCAGCCCCAGCATTTT	CASSQLSGRIQPQHF
TRBJ2-1	TRBV18	NA	TRBD2	TGTGCCAGCTCATCAGGACTAGCGGGGGACTACAATGAGCAGTTCTTC	CASSSGLAGDYNEQFF
TRBJ2-7	TRBV28	NA	TRBD1	TGTGCCAGCACCCCCCGGACAGGGTACAGCTACGAGCAGTACTTC	CASTPRTGYSYEQYF
TRBJ2-1	TRBV10-3	NA	TRBD2	TGTGCCATCAGTGAGTCGGGACTAGCTTACAATGAGCAGTTCTTC	CAISESGLAYNEQFF
TRBJ2-2	TRBV7-9	NA	TRBD2	TGTGCCAGCAGCACCAGGACTAGCGGCAGAAAGAACACCGGGGAGCTGTTTTTT	CASSTRTSGRKNTGELFF
TRBJ2-2	TRBV2	once	NA	TGTGCCAGCAATGGGGGGAGCCCCGCCGGGGAGCTGTTTTTT	CASNGGSPAGELFF
TRBJ2-7	TRBV7-2	NA	NA	TGTGCCAGCAGCTTAGGTCCGGGGATCGGATCCTACGAGCAGTACTTC	CASSLGPGIGSYEQYF
TRBJ1-1	TRBV30	NA	NA	TGTGCCTGGAGAGAAGGGGAGTACACTGAAGCTTTCTTT	CAWREGEYTEAFF
TRBJ1-2	TRBV12-5	once	NA	TGTGCTAGTGGTTTCGACAGGTCGAGCCCAAGGGGTTATGGCTACACCTTC	CASGFDRSSPRGYGYTF
TRBJ2-5	TRBV19	NA	NA	TGTGCCAGTAGTATTTACGGGAGTGGGGGAGAGACCCAGTACTTC	CASSIYGSGGETQYF
TRBJ2-2	TRBV7-3	NA	NA	TGTGCCAGCAGCTTAACGAGCGGAGCGAACACCGGGGAGCTGTTTTTT	CASSLTSGANTGELFF
TRBJ2-5	TRBV18	NA	NA	TGTGCCAGCTCACCGGACATTACGGAGACCCAGTACTTC	CASSPDITETQYF
TRBJ1-2	TRBV19	NA	TRBD1	TGTGCCAGTAGGAAAGGGACAGCCCACGCTAACTATGGCTACACCTTC	CASRKGTAHANYGYTF
TRBJ1-2	TRBV10-3	NA	NA	TGTGCCATCAGTGAGGGGAGGGGCGGCCACTATGGCTACACCTTC	CAISEGRGGHYGYTF
TRBJ2-2	TRBV30	NA	TRBD2	TGTGCCTGGAGTCGGGGGGACGGGGAGCTGTTTTTT	CAWSRGDGELFF
TRBJ2-7	TRBV27	NA	NA	TGTGCCAGCAGTTCTGACAGCTACTCCTACGAGCAGTACTTC	CASSSDSYSYEQYF